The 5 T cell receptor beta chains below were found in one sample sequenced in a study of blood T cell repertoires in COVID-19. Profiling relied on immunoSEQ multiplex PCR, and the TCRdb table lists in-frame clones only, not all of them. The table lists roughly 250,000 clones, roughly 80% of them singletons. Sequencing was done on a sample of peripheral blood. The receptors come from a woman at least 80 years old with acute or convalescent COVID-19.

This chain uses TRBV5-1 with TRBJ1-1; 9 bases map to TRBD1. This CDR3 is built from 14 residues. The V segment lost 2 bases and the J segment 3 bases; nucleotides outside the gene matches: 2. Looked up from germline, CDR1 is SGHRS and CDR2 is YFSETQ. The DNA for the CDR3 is TGCGCCAGCAGCTTCCGGGACAGGGACACTGAAGCTTTCTTT. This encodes CASSFRDRDTEAFF.

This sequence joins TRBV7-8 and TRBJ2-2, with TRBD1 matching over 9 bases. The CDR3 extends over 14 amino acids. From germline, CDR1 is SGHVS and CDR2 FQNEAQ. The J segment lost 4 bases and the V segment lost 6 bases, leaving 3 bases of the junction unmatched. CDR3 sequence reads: CASRGTGSTGELFF. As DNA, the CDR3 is TGTGCCAGCAGAGGGACAGGGAGCACCGGGGAGCTGTTTTTT.

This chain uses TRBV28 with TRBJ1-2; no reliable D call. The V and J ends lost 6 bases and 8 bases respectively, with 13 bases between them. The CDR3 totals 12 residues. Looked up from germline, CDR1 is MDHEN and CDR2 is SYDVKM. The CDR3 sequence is CASRPDTGGYTF. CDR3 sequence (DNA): TGTGCCAGCAGACCTGACACCGGAGGCTACACCTTC.

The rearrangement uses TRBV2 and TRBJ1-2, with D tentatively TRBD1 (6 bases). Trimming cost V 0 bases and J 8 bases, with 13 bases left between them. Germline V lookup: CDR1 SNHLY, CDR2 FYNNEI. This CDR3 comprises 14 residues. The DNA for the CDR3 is TGTGCCAGCAGTGAAGCGACAGGTTTGATAGGCTACACCTTC. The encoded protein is CASSEATGLIGYTF.

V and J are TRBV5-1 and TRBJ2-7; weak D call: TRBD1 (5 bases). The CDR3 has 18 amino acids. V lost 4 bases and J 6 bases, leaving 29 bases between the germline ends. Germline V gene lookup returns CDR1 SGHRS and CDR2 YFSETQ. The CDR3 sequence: CASSPSGPARATSSEQYF. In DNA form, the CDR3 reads TGCGCCAGCAGCCCCTCTGGTCCGGCCAGGGCCACTTCTTCCGAGCAGTACTTC.